These T cell receptor beta chains were read from a single sample in a study of blood T cell repertoires in COVID-19. Only in-frame clones appear in the TCRdb table, and some are missing; sequencing was by immunoSEQ multiplex PCR. The sample includes about 260,000 clones, about 82% of them seen just once. Sequencing used PBMCs or T cells enriched from blood (not recorded which). These TCRs come from a woman in her 50s who had recovered from COVID-19. The CDR3 runs from the conserved cysteine through the conserved F or W. Each record gives: clone size, D gene, V gene, J gene, CDR3 DNA, CDR3 protein. A D gene is named only where the DNA matches it firmly. Part of the rows lack a size; the others show once, few, many or a class for expanded clones.

-	-	TRBV30	TRBJ1-1	TGTGCCTGGAACATTGGGACTGCGAACACTGAAGCTTTCTTT	CAWNIGTANTEAFF
-	-	TRBV27	TRBJ1-5	TGTGCCAGCAGTTTAGCAGGCAATCAGCCCCAGCATTTT	CASSLAGNQPQHF
-	-	TRBV28	TRBJ1-2	TGTGCCAGCAGTTTGGCGGGGGGGAACTATGGCTACACCTTC	CASSLAGGNYGYTF
few	-	TRBV18	TRBJ1-1	TGTGCCAGCTCACCTCAGGGGCGGGGGATGAACACTGAAGCTTTCTTT	CASSPQGRGMNTEAFF
once	TRBD1	TRBV24-1	TRBJ2-1	TGTGCCACCAGTGATACAAAGACAGGGGTCCACTCCTACAATGAGCAGTTCTTC	CATSDTKTGVHSYNEQFF
-	TRBD1	TRBV19	TRBJ1-2	TGTGCCAGTAGTATCGGAGTAAGGGGACAGGGGGCGTCTGGCTACACCTTC	CASSIGVRGQGASGYTF
-	-	TRBV6-5	TRBJ2-5	TGTGCCAGCAGGAGCGGAGAGACCCAGTACTTC	CASRSGETQYF
-	-	TRBV28	TRBJ1-2	TGTGCCAGCAGGGACTCTAACTATGGCTACACCTTC	CASRDSNYGYTF
-	TRBD1	TRBV18	TRBJ1-2	TGTGCCAGCTCACCGGGACAGGAGAACTATGGCTACACCTTC	CASSPGQENYGYTF
-	-	TRBV19	TRBJ1-2	TGTGCCAGTAGGACACAGGGTTACTATGGCTACACCTTC	CASRTQGYYGYTF
-	-	TRBV4-3	TRBJ2-7	TGCGCCAGCAGCCAAGACAGCGGCGTCTCCTACGAGCAGTACTTC	CASSQDSGVSYEQYF
-	-	TRBV5-1	TRBJ1-4	TGCGCCAGCAGCCTATTGGTGGAGGGTGGAAAATTTAATGAAAAACTGTTTTTT	CASSLLVEGGKFNEKLFF
-	TRBD1	TRBV6-2/TRBV6-3	TRBJ2-1	TGTGCCAGCAGCTCCGACAGGGCGGTCAATGAGCAGTTCTTC	CASSSDRAVNEQFF
-	TRBD2	TRBV5-1	TRBJ2-3	TGCGCCAGCAGCCCCGGACTAGCGGGAGGGTTCACAGATACGCAGTATTTT	CASSPGLAGGFTDTQYF
-	-	TRBV21-1	TRBJ2-7	TGTGCCAGCAGTCTCCACCATTCGGGACAGGGACTAGCGGGAGTTCATTACGAGCAGTACTTC	CASSLHHSGQGLAGVHYEQYF
-	-	TRBV19	TRBJ2-5	TGTGCCAGTAGTATCGGTCGGGGGGAGACCCAGTACTTC	CASSIGRGETQYF
-	-	TRBV3-1/TRBV3-2	TRBJ2-7	TGTGCCAGCAGCCAAGGTCAGGGGGAGCAGTACTTC	CASSQGQGEQYF
-	TRBD1	TRBV28	TRBJ1-1	TGTGCCAGCAGTTTATGGGGACAGAGGAAGGTGACAGCTTTCTTT	CASSLWGQRKVTAFF
-	TRBD2	TRBV19	TRBJ2-3	TGTGCCAGTAGAGAGGTAGCGGGGACAGATACGCAGTATTTT	CASREVAGTDTQYF
-	-	TRBV30	TRBJ2-1	TGTGCCTGGAGTAAGACAGCTAGCTCCTACAATGAGCAGTTCTTC	CAWSKTASSYNEQFF
-	TRBD1	TRBV6-4	TRBJ1-2	TGTGCCAGTTGGGACAGAAACTATGGCTACACCTTC	CASWDRNYGYTF
-	-	TRBV2	TRBJ2-2	TGTGCCAGCAGTGATTTAAGATCGACAGCCGCCGGGGAGCTGTTTTTT	CASSDLRSTAAGELFF
-	-	TRBV30	TRBJ2-5	TGTGCCTGGGAGCCCAACCTGTATGAGACCCAGTACTTC	CAWEPNLYETQYF
-	-	TRBV28	TRBJ2-3	TGTGCCAGCAGTTTTTATACCACTTTGGCAGATACGCAGTATTTT	CASSFYTTLADTQYF
-	-	TRBV5-6	TRBJ1-1	TGTGCCAGCAGCTTGGTAGGGGCTTTAGCTTTCTTT	CASSLVGALAFF
-	-	TRBV7-7	TRBJ2-5	TGTGCTAGCAGCTTCGAGGGAGGGACCCAGTACTTC	CASSFEGGTQYF
-	TRBD1	TRBV3-1/TRBV3-2	TRBJ1-6	TGTGCCAGCAGCCAACCACCAGGGGGATGGAATTCACCCCTCCACTTT	CASSQPPGGWNSPLHF
-	-	TRBV3-1/TRBV3-2	TRBJ1-2	TGTGCCAGCAGCCAAGCGGCGGCCCGACAGGTCTATGGCTACACCTTC	CASSQAAARQVYGYTF
-	-	TRBV7-9	TRBJ1-1	TGTGCCAGCAGCCCCAGGGTCCGAAAGGGCACTGAAGCTTTCTTT	CASSPRVRKGTEAFF
-	-	TRBV3-1/TRBV3-2	TRBJ1-2	TGTGCCAGCAGCCAGAGGAGTTATGGCTACACCTTC	CASSQRSYGYTF
-	TRBD1	TRBV6-5	TRBJ1-2	TGTGCCAGCACCCCGGGACAGGGCTACTATGGCTACACCTTC	CASTPGQGYYGYTF
-	TRBD2	TRBV30	TRBJ2-1	TGTGCCTCTCCTCGCTCTAGCGGGGCCATAAATGAGCAGTTCTTC	CASPRSSGAINEQFF
-	-	TRBV6-2/TRBV6-3	TRBJ1-4	TGTGCCAGCAGTTACTTCCGGGGTCGGCCCCAGGATGAAAAACTGTTTTTT	CASSYFRGRPQDEKLFF
-	-	TRBV4-2	TRBJ2-3	TGTGCCAGCAGCCAAGATAAGCGCAGCACAGATACGCAGTATTTT	CASSQDKRSTDTQYF
-	TRBD1	TRBV3-1/TRBV3-2	TRBJ1-3	TGTGCCAGCAGCCAAGTAGGGGGCTGGGGCGTCGGAAACACCATATATTTT	CASSQVGGWGVGNTIYF
-	TRBD1	TRBV14	TRBJ2-2	TGTGCCAGCAGCCTTGGACAGGTCACCGGGGAGCTGTTTTTT	CASSLGQVTGELFF
-	-	TRBV18	TRBJ2-3	TGTGCCAGCTCACGTCAGGCTCGGGGGGATACGCAGTATTTT	CASSRQARGDTQYF
-	TRBD1	TRBV3-1/TRBV3-2	TRBJ1-1	TGTGCCAGCAGCCACCACGGACAGGGGGCCTCGAAAGCTTTCTTT	CASSHHGQGASKAFF
-	-	TRBV7-2	TRBJ1-3	TGTGCCAGCAGCCGCACGGCGGGGGCATCTGGAAACACCATATATTTT	CASSRTAGASGNTIYF
-	-	TRBV7-3	TRBJ2-1	TGTGCCAGCAGCTCACCTGAAGCCTCCAATGAGCAGTTCTTC	CASSSPEASNEQFF